What follows are 8 T cell receptor beta chains derived from one specimen sequenced in a study of T cell responses to AZD1222 COVID-19 vaccine. Data came from immunoSEQ multiplex PCR; TCRdb stores just in-frame clones and leaves some out. The repertoire holds 90,000 to 110,000 clones, with roughly 90% as singletons. Material: peripheral blood, obtained on day 0 of AZD1222 vaccination. Receptors were obtained from an adult in good health.

DNA for the CDR3: TGCAGCGCCGCCCTCAGTAAATGGGACACTGAAGCTTTCTTT. Its translation is CSAALSKWDTEAFF. The chain recombines TRBV29-1 with TRBJ1-1; D not certain. The CDR3 loop spans 14 amino acids. Trimming took off 7 bases at V and 3 bases at J, with 18 bases between the two ends. Germline-derived CDR1 and CDR2 are SQVTM and ANQGSEA. Full variable domain (rest looked up from reference TRBV29-1 and TRBJ1-1): SAVISQKPSRDICQRGTSLTIQCQVDSQVTMMFWYRQQPGQSLTLIATANQGSEATYESGFVIDKFPISRPNLTFSTLTVSNMSPEDSSIYLCSAALSKWDTEAFFGQGTRLTVV.

The V gene is TRBV6-2 or TRBV6-3, the J gene TRBJ1-5, with TRBD1 matching over 7 bases. From germline, CDR1 is MNHEY and CDR2 SVGEGT. This CDR3 region has 15 residues. Germline trimming cut 2 bases from V and 4 bases from J; bases unmatched to any gene: 5. The CDR3 DNA sequence: TGTGCCAGCAGTTACGGGGGACAGTCGAATCAGCCCCAGCATTTT. This encodes CASSYGGQSNQPQHF.

The chain employs TRBV2 and TRBJ2-5; D is uncertain. Looked up from germline, CDR1 is SNHLY and CDR2 is FYNNEI. The CDR3 sequence is 12 residues long. V lost 3 bases and J lost 6, with 8 bases in between. CDR3 amino acids: CASSDTGQTQYF. The CDR3 DNA follows: TGTGCCAGCAGTGATACGGGCCAGACCCAGTACTTC. The full variable domain, completed using reference TRBV2 and TRBJ2-5, is EPEVTQTPSHQVTQMGQEVILRCVPISNHLYFYWYRQILGQKVEFLVSFYNNEISEKSEIFDDQFSVERPDGSNFTLKIRSTKLEDSAMYFCASSDTGQTQYFGPGTRLLVL.

J is TRBJ2-1 and V is TRBV28, with 12 bases aligning to TRBD2. After removal of 6 bases from V and 4 bases from J, the junction contained 4 bases not matched to a gene. The CDR3 loop spans 15 amino acids. In germline, CDR1 is MDHEN, CDR2 SYDVKM. CDR3 coding DNA: TGTGCCAGCAGACCTCTAGCGGGAGGGTACAATGAGCAGTTCTTC. This codes for CASRPLAGGYNEQFF. Full variable domain (remainder filled in from reference TRBV28 and TRBJ2-1): DVKVTQSSRYLVKRTGEKVFLECVQDMDHENMFWYRQDPGLGLRLIYFSYDVKMKEKGDIPEGYSVSREKKERFSLILESASTNQTSMYLCASRPLAGGYNEQFFGPGTRLTVL.

V and J are TRBV15 and TRBJ2-3, with 7 bases fitting TRBD2. The CDR3 consists of 17 residues. Unmatched junction bases numbered 9, after V lost 0 bases and J lost 3 bases. Per germline, CDR1 LNHNV and CDR2 YYDKDF (reference sequence). The CDR3 reads CATSREGRGFSTDTQYF. CDR3 bases: TGTGCCACCAGCAGAGAAGGGCGGGGGTTCTCAACAGATACGCAGTATTTT.

V is TRBV11-2 and J is TRBJ2-3; D not certain. Germline CDR1 reads SGHAT; CDR2 reads FQNNGV. The CDR3 extends over 11 amino acids. Between the trimmed V and J ends, which lost 4 bases and 2 bases, there was a span of 1 base. DNA of the CDR3: TGTGCCAGCAGCTACACAGATACGCAGTATTTT. It is translated as CASSYTDTQYF.

This chain connects TRBV4-3 to TRBJ1-5; D is ambiguous. Germline loops: CDR1 LGHNA, CDR2 YSLEER. The CDR3 is 15 amino acids. With 0 bases removed from V and 1 base from J, the gap between germline ends came to 7 bases. CDR3 residues: CASSQDRGSNQPQHF. Written as DNA, the CDR3 is TGCGCCAGCAGCCAAGATCGAGGGAGCAATCAGCCCCAGCATTTT.

This clone was recorded a few times. This rearrangement joins TRBV5-1 to TRBJ1-1; no clear D gene. Trimming took off 5 bases at V and 3 bases at J, with 14 bases between the two ends. The CDR3 runs to 14 residues. From germline, CDR1 is SGHRS and CDR2 YFSETQ. CDR3 in DNA: TGCGCCAGCAGTGAGGCAGTTGGGGACACTGAAGCTTTCTTT. The encoded protein is CASSEAVGDTEAFF. The variable domain in full, with the rest retrieved from reference TRBV5-1 and TRBJ1-1, is KAGVTQTPRYLIKTRGQQVTLSCSPISGHRSVSWYQQTPGQGLQFLFEYFSETQRNKGNFPGRFSGRQFSNSRSEMNVSTLELGDSALYLCASSEAVGDTEAFFGQGTRLTVV.